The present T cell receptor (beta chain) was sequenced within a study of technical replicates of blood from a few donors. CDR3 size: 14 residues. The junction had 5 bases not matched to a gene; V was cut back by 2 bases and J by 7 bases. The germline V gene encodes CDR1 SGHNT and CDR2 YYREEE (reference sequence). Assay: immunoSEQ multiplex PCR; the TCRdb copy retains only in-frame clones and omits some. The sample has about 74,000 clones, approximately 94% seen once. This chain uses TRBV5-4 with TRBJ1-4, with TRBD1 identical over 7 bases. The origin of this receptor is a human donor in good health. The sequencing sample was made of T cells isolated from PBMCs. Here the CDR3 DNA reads TGTGCCAGCAGCTTAGGGGGCGATAGTGAAAAACTGTTTTTT. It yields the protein CASSLGGDSEKLFF.